The T cell receptor (beta chain) under discussion was sequenced for a study of cytotoxic CD8 clonotypes in ibrutinib-treated CLL. At the level of the study: Enrolment comprised about a dozen relapsed/refractory and approximately 16 treatment-naive patients; around 18 were IGHV unmutated.

Sequencing was designed to attain a depth spanning 1 in 200,000 to 1 in 1 million T cells. The data were produced by immunoSEQ multiplex PCR, yet TCRdb's version contains in-frame clones alone and is incomplete. The sample consists of fewer than 400,000 clones, under 70% of them appearing once. The CDR3 extends over 16 amino acids. J gave up 9 bases and V 1 base, and 7 bases lay outside the gene matches. In germline, CDR1 is SGHVS, CDR2 FNYEAQ. V and J are TRBV7-6 and TRBJ1-6, with 9 bases identical to TRBD1. The source was PBMCs, collected after 36 months of ibrutinib treatment. The origin of this receptor is a human donor with chronic lymphocytic leukemia. The CDR3 protein is CASSLDRTGAGSPLHF. Written as DNA, the CDR3 is TGTGCCAGCAGCTTAGATAGGACAGGGGCGGGTTCACCCCTCCACTTT.